The source of this T cell receptor (beta chain) is a study of blood T cell repertoires in COVID-19. Study as a whole: Sources were T cells, B-cell-depleted T cells, or PBMCs; the material itself was cDNA or gDNA.

As handled by the study authors: Reference gene primer amplification in the assay estimated nucleated cell counts. The repertoire was sequenced with immunoSEQ multiplex PCR; TCRdb's copy has only in-frame clones and lacks some. Clone size and V and J calls were adopted from that table, with D and trimming inferred from the DNA. Of about 130,000 clones in the sample, about four fifths were seen once. The clonotype was recovered from a man aged 25 to 40 with COVID-19, enrolled during active disease. The sample taken for sequencing was peripheral blood.

CDR3 DNA sequence: TGTGCCAGCAGCGTAGTTGGGGGGTCCACTGAAGCTTTCTTT. This encodes CASSVVGGSTEAFF. The V call is TRBV9, the J call TRBJ1-1; D perhaps matches TRBD1 (5 bases). V gave up 0 bases and J gave up 4 bases, with 10 bases separating them. Germline V CDR1 and CDR2: SGDLS, YYNGEE. The CDR3 length is 14 residues.